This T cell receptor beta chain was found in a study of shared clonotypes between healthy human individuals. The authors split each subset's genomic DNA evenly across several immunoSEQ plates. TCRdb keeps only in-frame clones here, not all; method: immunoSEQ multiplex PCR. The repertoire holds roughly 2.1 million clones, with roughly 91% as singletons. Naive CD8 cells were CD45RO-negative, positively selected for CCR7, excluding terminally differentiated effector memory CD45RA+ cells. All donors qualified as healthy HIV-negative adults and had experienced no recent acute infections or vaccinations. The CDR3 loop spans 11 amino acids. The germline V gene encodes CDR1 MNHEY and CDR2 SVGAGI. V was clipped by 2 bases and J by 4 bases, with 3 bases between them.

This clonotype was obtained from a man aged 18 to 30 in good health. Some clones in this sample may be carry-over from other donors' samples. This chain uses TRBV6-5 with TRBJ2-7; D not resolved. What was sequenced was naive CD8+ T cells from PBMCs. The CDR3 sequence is CASSYEYEQYF. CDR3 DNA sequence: TGTGCCAGCAGTTACGAATACGAGCAGTACTTC.